The sequence of this TCR beta chain was determined in a study of T cell responses to AZD1222 COVID-19 vaccine. Study findings and constraints: Females outnumbered males among donors, who were mostly white British; clonal diversity was possibly underestimated.

V trimming: 9 bases; J trimming: 1 base; junction bases outside the gene matches: 12. This CDR3 contains 15 residues. Germline assignment: CDR1 MDHEN and CDR2 SYDVKM. Clones were read by immunoSEQ multiplex PCR, and TCRdb kept only the in-frame ones, dropping some. The table records around 130,000 clones, 90% of them present only once. As regards this clone: The antigen is unknown.

Specimen: peripheral blood, collected 28 days after the second dose of the MenACWY control vaccine. J is TRBJ2-7 and V is TRBV28, with 7 positions matching TRBD2. The receptor was derived from an adult who received the MenACWY meningococcal vaccine as a control. The CDR3 nucleotides read TGTGCCAGTAAACTGGGTAGCGGGTCTTCCTACGAGCAGTACTTC. It translates to CASKLGSGSSYEQYF.